Listed below are T cell receptor beta chains from one sample, sequenced in a study of cytomegalovirus exposure and HLA in healthy donors. Sequenced by immunoSEQ multiplex PCR; TCRdb stores in-frame clones only, minus some. The repertoire holds roughly 140,000 clones, with roughly 75% as singletons. Input material: PBMCs. The receptors shown here come from a female donor in good health and CMV-seronegative. CDR3s include the opening cysteine and the closing phenylalanine or tryptophan. D genes are given only for firm matches. Size values are once, few and many counts, or a class for expanded clones, and some rows have none.

TRBJ1-1	TRBD1	.	TRBV29-1	CSAKDRVNTEAFF	TGCAGCGCCAAGGACAGGGTGAACACTGAAGCTTTCTTT
TRBJ2-1	TRBD1	.	TRBV5-5	CASSLAGGVGNEQFF	TGTGCCAGCAGCTTGGCAGGGGGTGTGGGCAATGAGCAGTTCTTC
TRBJ1-2	TRBD1	.	TRBV7-2	CASSLATGVGYPF	TGTGCCAGCAGCTTAGCAACAGGGGTTGGCTACCCCTTC
TRBJ2-1	TRBD2	.	TRBV6-6	CASSGSGRAGEQFF	TGTGCCAGCAGTGGAAGCGGGAGGGCCGGTGAGCAGTTCTTC
TRBJ1-2	TRBD1	.	TRBV19	CASSIRPGGGYGYTF	TGTGCCAGTAGTATTCGGCCAGGGGGCGGCTATGGCTACACCTTC
TRBJ2-7	TRBD2	.	TRBV10-3	CAISREGLYEQYF	TGTGCCATCAGCCGGGAGGGGCTCTACGAGCAGTACTTC
TRBJ1-5	.	.	TRBV28	CAGSLPAGGAQHF	TGTGCCGGCAGTTTACCGGCAGGAGGGGCCCAGCATTTT
TRBJ1-2	.	.	TRBV5-1	CASSQRAANYYGYTF	TGCGCCAGCAGCCAGAGGGCGGCAAATTACTATGGCTACACCTTC
TRBJ2-7	.	.	TRBV27	CASSLRQAPYEQYF	TGTGCCAGCAGTTTAAGACAGGCTCCCTACGAGCAGTACTTC
TRBJ2-6	TRBD1	once	TRBV6-1	CASSDATGRSGANVLTF	TGTGCCAGCAGTGACGCGACAGGGAGATCTGGGGCCAACGTCCTGACTTTC
TRBJ1-6	.	.	TRBV28	CASSFSGNEDSPLHF	TGTGCCAGCAGTTTTTCAGGGAATGAGGATTCACCCCTCCACTTT
TRBJ2-7	TRBD2	.	TRBV28	CASWGGTSYEQYF	TGTGCCAGCTGGGGAGGGACGTCCTACGAGCAGTACTTC
TRBJ2-7	TRBD2	.	TRBV19	CASSPLLAGGTYEQYF	TGTGCCAGTAGCCCCCTCCTAGCGGGAGGGACTTACGAGCAGTACTTC
TRBJ1-1	.	medium-sized	TRBV29-1	CSVEGVNLATGTEAFF	TGCAGCGTTGAAGGTGTGAATCTGGCGACGGGGACTGAAGCTTTCTTT
TRBJ2-2	.	few	TRBV6-5	CASSYQQVTGELFF	TGTGCCAGCAGTTACCAACAGGTGACCGGGGAGCTGTTTTTT
TRBJ2-1	.	.	TRBV5-6	CASSLLRQRRDNEQFF	TGTGCCAGCAGCTTGTTACGCCAGCGGCGAGACAATGAGCAGTTCTTC
TRBJ1-1	.	.	TRBV28	CASSGRRSTEAFF	TGTGCCAGCAGTGGGAGGCGAAGCACTGAAGCTTTCTTT
TRBJ2-2	TRBD1	.	TRBV15	CATSGIGTVNTGELFF	TGTGCCACCAGCGGCATCGGGACAGTGAACACCGGGGAGCTGTTTTTT
TRBJ1-5	.	few	TRBV6-6	CASSYSIQGGGPQHF	TGTGCCAGCAGTTACTCGATACAAGGCGGCGGGCCCCAGCATTTT
TRBJ2-7	TRBD1	few	TRBV11-2	CASSLGDRGREQYF	TGTGCCAGCAGCTTAGGGGACAGGGGGCGTGAGCAGTACTTC
TRBJ2-5	.	.	TRBV5-1	CASSWTVQGTETQYF	TGCGCCAGCAGCTGGACGGTTCAGGGTACAGAGACCCAGTACTTC
TRBJ2-1	.	.	TRBV5-1	CASSLVPGGNEQFF	TGCGCCAGCAGCTTGGTGCCCGGGGGCAATGAGCAGTTCTTC
TRBJ1-1	.	once	TRBV29-1	CSVMPVRGQNTEAFF	TGCAGCGTCATGCCCGTCAGAGGTCAGAACACTGAAGCTTTCTTT
TRBJ2-1	TRBD2	.	TRBV5-1	CASTLRGGGDNEQFF	TGCGCCAGCACCTTACGGGGGGGAGGTGACAATGAGCAGTTCTTC
TRBJ2-7	TRBD1	.	TRBV5-1	CASSPGQGTTYEQYF	TGCGCCAGCAGCCCGGGACAGGGGACAACCTACGAGCAGTACTTC
TRBJ2-5	TRBD1	.	TRBV10-3	CAISEGTGVETQYF	TGTGCCATCAGTGAGGGTACAGGGGTTGAGACCCAGTACTTC
TRBJ2-7	TRBD1	.	TRBV5-1	CASSIVLGQSSNEQYF	TGCGCCAGCAGCATAGTACTGGGACAGTCAAGTAACGAGCAGTACTTC
TRBJ2-2	TRBD1	.	TRBV7-9	CASILTGLTGELFF	TGTGCCAGCATCTTGACAGGGCTAACCGGGGAGCTGTTTTTT
TRBJ2-5	.	.	TRBV27	CASSSSGWRAGSPGTQYF	TGTGCCAGCAGTTCCAGTGGATGGCGAGCGGGTTCCCCCGGGACCCAGTACTTC
TRBJ2-7	TRBD1	.	TRBV30	CAWSGQGLEQYF	TGTGCCTGGAGTGGACAGGGTCTCGAGCAGTACTTC
TRBJ2-7	TRBD1	few	TRBV18	CASSPLPGQGGSEQYF	TGTGCCAGCTCACCACTTCCGGGACAGGGAGGGTCTGAGCAGTACTTC
TRBJ2-7	.	few	TRBV7-6	CASSLRRSSYEQYF	TGTGCCAGCAGCTTAAGACGGAGCTCCTACGAGCAGTACTTC
TRBJ2-3	TRBD1	.	TRBV5-8	CASSLGTGADTQYF	TGTGCCAGCAGCTTGGGGACAGGGGCAGATACGCAGTATTTT
TRBJ1-5	.	.	TRBV29-1	CSVGREVGQPQHF	TGCAGCGTAGGCAGGGAGGTGGGTCAGCCCCAGCATTTT
TRBJ1-5	TRBD1	.	TRBV19	CASSIGGQGGNQPQHF	TGTGCCAGTAGTATCGGGGGACAGGGAGGTAATCAGCCCCAGCATTTT
TRBJ1-1	.	.	TRBV18	CASSLKTVNTEAFF	TGTGCCAGCTCACTTAAGACAGTGAACACTGAAGCTTTCTTT
TRBJ1-2	.	.	TRBV9	CASSPDVGAAEIYGYTF	TGTGCCAGCAGCCCAGATGTGGGGGCCGCCGAGATTTATGGCTACACCTTC
TRBJ2-1	TRBD1	few	TRBV10-1	CASTAGQGYNEQFF	TGCGCCAGCACTGCGGGACAGGGGTACAATGAGCAGTTCTTC
TRBJ1-6	TRBD1	.	TRBV5-4	CAIARDRDNSPLHF	TGTGCCATCGCGAGGGACAGGGATAATTCACCCCTCCACTTT
TRBJ2-5	TRBD2	.	TRBV19	CASSTHGAGGPKTQYF	TGTGCCAGTAGTACCCATGGAGCGGGAGGGCCGAAGACCCAGTACTTC
TRBJ1-5	TRBD1	.	TRBV28	CASGTGNQPQHF	TGTGCCAGTGGGACAGGCAATCAGCCCCAGCATTTT
TRBJ2-3	.	.	TRBV19	CASSIGLAMRDTQYF	TGTGCCAGTAGTATAGGGCTAGCGATGAGAGATACGCAGTATTTT
TRBJ1-1	.	.	TRBV10-3	CAIRGDKLSTEAFF	TGTGCCATCAGGGGGGACAAACTAAGCACTGAAGCTTTCTTT
TRBJ2-1	.	.	TRBV5-4	CASSSREYNEQFF	TGTGCCAGCAGCTCCCGGGAGTACAATGAGCAGTTCTTC
TRBJ2-7	TRBD1	.	TRBV6-5	CASKQRTGRYEQYF	TGTGCCAGCAAGCAGCGGACAGGGCGCTACGAGCAGTACTTC
TRBJ2-5	.	once	TRBV4-1	CASSQRDWEQETQYF	TGCGCCAGCAGCCAGAGGGACTGGGAACAAGAGACCCAGTACTTC
TRBJ2-7	TRBD1	.	TRBV28	CASSSPGQSYEQYF	TGTGCCAGCAGTTCCCCGGGACAGTCCTACGAGCAGTACTTC
TRBJ2-2	.	.	TRBV5-1	CASSPWAQGASNTGELFF	TGCGCCAGCAGCCCGTGGGCCCAGGGCGCCTCGAACACCGGGGAGCTGTTTTTT
TRBJ1-5	TRBD1	.	TRBV28	CASSLYGQGVLGNQPQHF	TGTGCCAGCAGTTTATACGGACAGGGGGTTTTAGGCAATCAGCCCCAGCATTTT
TRBJ2-2	TRBD1	.	TRBV6-5	CASSYRDRAGELFF	TGTGCCAGCAGTTACCGGGACAGGGCCGGGGAGCTGTTTTTT
TRBJ1-1	.	.	TRBV6-1	CASTGALNTEAFF	TGTGCCAGCACAGGGGCCCTAAACACTGAAGCTTTCTTT
TRBJ1-1	.	few	TRBV6-1	CASRVAGTEAFF	TGTGCCAGCAGGGTTGCAGGGACTGAAGCTTTCTTT
TRBJ2-1	.	.	TRBV7-9	CASTGVRDSHNEQFF	TGTGCCAGCACGGGCGTCCGGGACTCCCACAATGAGCAGTTCTTC
TRBJ1-2	.	.	TRBV9	CASSGRAGWQGYTF	TGTGCCAGCAGCGGTCGGGCAGGGTGGCAGGGCTACACCTTC
TRBJ1-5	TRBD1	.	TRBV4-3	CASSQNRGGNQPQHF	TGCGCCAGCAGCCAAAACAGGGGAGGCAATCAGCCCCAGCATTTT
TRBJ2-1	TRBD2	.	TRBV5-1	CASRGGLGSYNEQFF	TGCGCCAGCAGGGGGGGACTAGGCTCCTACAATGAGCAGTTCTTC
TRBJ2-7	TRBD2	.	TRBV5-4	CASSPGLAGTEQYF	TGTGCCAGCAGCCCGGGACTAGCGGGGACTGAGCAGTACTTC